The 23 T cell receptor beta chains reported below all come from one sample, sequenced in a study of cytomegalovirus exposure and HLA in healthy donors listed by TCRdb under 2017. Library preparation employed the immunoSEQ multiplex PCR assay. A mixture of 60 forward primers for TCR Vbeta segments and 13 reverse primers for TCR Jbeta segments was used in the multiplex PCR. In TCRdb, the immuneACCESS table is reduced to in-frame sequences with V and J assigned. These tables do not hold every clone; where another copy was compared, an unresolved V gene accounts for under half, and the others remain unexplained. This sample gives hundreds of thousands of clones in total; around four fifths of them show up just once. Together, the top ten hold less than 4.5% of the sample. The sequencing input was PBMCs. These receptors originate from a male donor in good health and CMV-seronegative.

The chain is built from TRBV6-1 and TRBJ1-5, with D possibly being TRBD1 (6 bases). Trimming shortened V by 5 bases and J by 7 bases, and 15 bases separated the two germline ends. CDR3 length: 14 amino acids. Germline V gene data show CDR1 as MNHNS and CDR2 as SASEGT. This CDR3 is CASSTRGSAQPQHF. DNA for the CDR3: TGTGCCAGCAGTACTAGGGGGTCAGCGCAGCCCCAGCATTTT.

The chain employs TRBV14 and TRBJ1-4; 7 bases fit TRBD1. The V segment lost 1 base and the J segment 0 bases; nucleotides outside the gene matches: 20. The CDR3 has 22 amino acids. The germline V gene has CDR1 SGHDN and CDR2 FVKESK. The CDR3 is CASSQVWTGRNRPGATNEKLFF. The DNA for the CDR3 is TGTGCCAGCAGCCAAGTGTGGACAGGTAGAAACCGGCCGGGCGCAACTAATGAAAAACTGTTTTTT.

This rearrangement joins TRBV28 to TRBJ1-3; 8 positions match TRBD1. Germline V gene sequence: CDR1 MDHEN, CDR2 SYDVKM. The CDR3 spans 16 residues. V shed 5 bases and J 8 bases; nucleotides not matched to a gene: 14. The CDR3 protein is CASSPSGQGKGDTIYF. The CDR3 bases are TGTGCCAGCAGTCCGTCCGGACAGGGAAAAGGGGACACCATATATTTT.

The CDR3 reads CASSFGGRTSEQYF. The CDR3 coding sequence is TGCGCCAGCAGCTTTGGCGGGAGAACGAGCGAGCAGTACTTC. The chain joins TRBV5-1 to TRBJ2-7, with TRBD2 identical over 7 bases. The CDR3 is 14 residues long. Germline-derived CDR1 and CDR2 are SGHRS and YFSETQ. After removal of 2 bases from V and 6 bases from J, the junction contained 8 bases not matched to a gene.

This clone was picked up one time. The CDR3 nucleotides read TGTGCCAGCAGGGGAGGTTCTAAAAGGGCTAGCAATCAGCCCCAGCATTTT. As protein: CASRGGSKRASNQPQHF. The chain links TRBV21-1 to TRBJ1-5. TRBV21-1 represents a pseudogene. The CDR3 contains 17 residues.

The gene calls are TRBV28 and TRBJ1-4; D is uncertain. Germline V gene sequence: CDR1 MDHEN, CDR2 SYDVKM. Trimming cost V 2 bases and J 7 bases, with 8 bases left between them. The CDR3 sequence is 13 residues long. The CDR3 loop reads CASSLTGVEKLFF. The CDR3 DNA is TGTGCCAGCAGTTTAACGGGAGTTGAAAAACTGTTTTTT.

This clone was seen just once. The chain recombines TRBV7-3 with TRBJ2-5, with 8 bases that match TRBD1. Germline V gene lookup returns CDR1 SGHTA and CDR2 FQGTGA. CDR3 length equals 16 residues. J gave up 1 base and V 4 bases, and 8 bases lay outside the gene matches. This chain's CDR3 is CASSSGGDRGQETQYF. The CDR3 bases are TGTGCCAGCAGCTCAGGGGGAGACAGGGGCCAAGAGACCCAGTACTTC.

The chain recombines TRBV10-3 with TRBJ2-1; 9 bases match TRBD2. CDR1 is ENHRY, CDR2 SYGVKD, per germline. The CDR3 spans 17 residues. Trimming cost V 3 bases and J 1 base; bases outside gene matches: 7. For the CDR3, the DNA is TGTGCCATCAGTGATGTAGCGGGAGAGGTATCCTACAATGAGCAGTTCTTC. Amino acids: CAISDVAGEVSYNEQFF.

The rearrangement links TRBV21-1 to TRBJ2-3; TRBD2 reflects the table's D call only, with no check against the DNA. TRBV21-1 is marked as a pseudogene. The CDR3 loop spans 17 amino acids. In DNA, the CDR3 is TGTGCCAGCAGCAAAGCGCTTCCCGGCGTGAGACTAGATACGCAGTATTTT. It encodes CASSKALPGVRLDTQYF.

The rearrangement joins TRBV28 to TRBJ1-6, with D tentatively TRBD1 (5 bases). The V gene lost 5 bases and the J gene lost 3 bases, with 11 bases spanning the gap. Germline V CDR1 and CDR2: MDHEN, SYDVKM. The CDR3 is 15 residues long. CDR3 nucleotides: TGTGCCAGCAGTGAGAGACAGTTCTATAATTCACCCCTCCACTTT. This codes for CASSERQFYNSPLHF.

The chain uses TRBV9 and TRBJ2-7, with a weak D call TRBD2 (6 bases). The CDR3 has 15 residues. The V and J ends lost 7 bases and 5 bases respectively, with 22 bases between them. The germline V gene encodes CDR1 SGDLS and CDR2 YYNGEE. The CDR3 DNA follows: TGTGCCAGCGGCACTGGCGGGAACCCCTCGGACGAGCAGTACTTC. It translates to CASGTGGNPSDEQYF.

This CDR3 is CASRGLAGPSYEQYF. The CDR3 coding sequence is TGTGCCAGCAGGGGACTAGCGGGCCCCTCCTACGAGCAGTACTTC. The chain combines TRBV2 with TRBJ2-7, with 12 positions matching TRBD2. The CDR3 runs to 15 residues. Germline values: CDR1 SNHLY, CDR2 FYNNEI. J was trimmed by 0 bases and V by 6 bases; bases with no gene match: 3.

CDR3 sequence reads: CASSPRGHLNTEAFF. Written as DNA, the CDR3 is TGTGCCAGCTCACCCAGGGGACACTTGAACACTGAAGCTTTCTTT. V gene TRBV18 combines with J gene TRBJ1-1, with a weak D call TRBD1 (6 bases). In germline, CDR1 is KGHSH, CDR2 LQKENI. This CDR3 comprises 15 residues. The V end was cut by 3 bases, the J end by 0 bases, with 11 bases between. The variable domain in full, with the rest retrieved from reference TRBV18 and TRBJ1-1, is NAGVMQNPRHLVRRRGQEARLRCSPMKGHSHVYWYRQLPEEGLKFMVYLQKENIIDESGMPKERFSAEFPKEGPSILRIQQVVRGDSAAYFCASSPRGHLNTEAFFGQGTRLTVV.

This clone was detected only once. The same CDR3 also results from other DNA sequences found in this sample. This sequence joins TRBV9 and TRBJ2-2; no definite D call. Looked up from germline, CDR1 is SGDLS and CDR2 is YYNGEE. Trimming pared 0 bases from V and 2 bases from J, leaving 8 bases between. The CDR3 loop spans 15 amino acids. This CDR3 reads CASSVGGANTGELFF. In nucleotides, the CDR3 is TGTGCCAGCAGCGTAGGCGGAGCAAACACCGGGGAGCTGTTTTTT.

V gene TRBV9 combines with J gene TRBJ1-2, with D uncertain. The CDR3 covers 14 residues. Germline loops: CDR1 SGDLS, CDR2 YYNGEE. The V and J ends lost 4 bases and 1 base respectively, with 11 bases between them. In DNA form, the CDR3 reads TGTGCCAGCAGCCCAGGAAACGGTAACTATGGCTACACCTTC. Protein sequence: CASSPGNGNYGYTF.

The chain carries TRBV9 and TRBJ2-3; TRBD2 aligns across 7 bases. CDR3 length: 15 amino acids. CDR1 is SGDLS, CDR2 YYNGEE, per germline. The V gene end was trimmed by 0 bases and the J gene end by 6 bases; junction bases not matched to a gene: 7. CDR3 sequence (DNA): TGTGCCAGCAGCGTAGTGCCTAGCGGACCGGATACGCAGTATTTT. This translates into CASSVVPSGPDTQYF.

This clone was picked up one time. The chain employs TRBV2 and TRBJ2-5, with D tentatively TRBD1 (5 bases). CDR1 and CDR2 from the germline V gene are SNHLY and FYNNEI. Between the trimmed V and J ends, which lost 8 bases and 0 bases, there was a span of 13 bases. The CDR3 consists of 14 residues. CDR3 in DNA: TGTGCCAGCCTAGGGGCACCGTACCAAGAGACCCAGTACTTC. It encodes CASLGAPYQETQYF. Looking up the rest from reference TRBV2 and TRBJ2-5 gives the full variable domain: EPEVTQTPSHQVTQMGQEVILRCVPISNHLYFYWYRQILGQKVEFLVSFYNNEISEKSEIFDDQFSVERPDGSNFTLKIRSTKLEDSAMYFCASLGAPYQETQYFGPGTRLLVL.

Of note for this clone: One end of the junction fails to match germline, which may point to a read error. The chain has TRBV7-9 and TRBJ2-2; possibly TRBD2 for D (6 bases). This CDR3 is 14 amino acids long. The germline V gene encodes CDR1 SEHNR and CDR2 FQNEAQ (reference sequence). CDR3 bases: TGTGCCAGCAGCCTAGCGCTGAGTACCGGGGAGCTGTTTTTT. Translating it yields CASSLALSTGELFF.

The J gene is TRBJ2-7, the V gene TRBV29-1; TRBD1 agrees at 7 bases. With V trimmed by 5 bases and J by 6 bases, 1 base remained unmatched. CDR1 SQVTM and CDR2 ANQGSEA come from the germline V gene. This CDR3 is 10 amino acids long. The DNA of the CDR3 is TGCAGCGTTAGGGGGCGCGAGCAGTACTTC. It is translated as CSVRGREQYF.

The V call is TRBV6-1, the J call TRBJ1-4; 10 bases line up with TRBD1. The CDR3 loop spans 14 amino acids. CDR1 MNHNS and CDR2 SASEGT come from the germline V gene. V lost 3 bases to trimming and J lost 8 bases; unmatched junction nucleotides: 3. This CDR3 reads CASSEGTGVEKLFF. CDR3 in DNA: TGTGCCAGCAGTGAGGGGACAGGGGTGGAAAAACTGTTTTTT.

The rearrangement joins TRBV7-8 to TRBJ2-5; weak D call: TRBD1 (6 bases). The last part of the DNA fits TRBJ2-7 better; the J call may be wrong. Germline assignment: CDR1 SGHVS and CDR2 FQNEAQ. The CDR3 loop spans 15 amino acids. The CDR3 DNA follows: TGTGCCAGCAGCTTAAGGGACACCTACTCCTACGAGCAGTACTTC. Amino acids: CASSLRDTYSYEQYF.

The chain uses TRBV19 and TRBJ1-1, with TRBD1 matching 7 bases. Germline assignment: CDR1 LNHDA and CDR2 SQIVND (reference sequence). The CDR3 length is 12 residues. J gave up 4 bases and V 6 bases, and 2 bases lay outside the gene matches. Here the CDR3 reads CASRQGSTEAFF. DNA of the CDR3: TGTGCCAGTAGACAGGGGAGCACTGAAGCTTTCTTT.

The chain is built from TRBV7-3 and TRBJ2-2; 8 bases are shared with TRBD2. Trimming removed 1 base from V and 0 bases from J; junction bases left unmatched: 10. This CDR3 spans 19 amino acids. Germline-derived CDR1 and CDR2 are SGHTA and FQGTGA. The CDR3 region has the DNA TGTGCCAGCAGCTTAATCCCCCGGACTAGCAGATCGAACACCGGGGAGCTGTTTTTT. Protein product: CASSLIPRTSRSNTGELFF.